This record concerns one T cell receptor (beta chain) sequence. Its target is unknown. Reverse transcribing all isolated RNA meant expressed TCRB transcripts were sequenced. Clones were sequenced by immunoSEQ multiplex PCR, and TCRdb holds only the in-frame ones, with some missing. Here the sample spans about 320,000 clones, 14% being singletons. CDR1 and CDR2 (germline): SNHLY, FYNNEI. V shed 6 bases and J 2 bases; nucleotides not matched to a gene: 9. The CDR3 covers 16 residues. The sample comes from a study of beta chain features in type 1 diabetes. In the study overall: There was similarity between patients and healthy donors in age, gender and cell yields. General observations from the study: Since sequencing was performed on cDNA, cells with high TCR expression could be over-represented. Individuals with type 1 diabetes displayed fewer insertions and more deletions at VDJ junctions.

Purity above 95% was achieved in all sorted populations. The sequenced sample consisted of central memory CD4+ T cells from blood. The genes are TRBV2 and TRBJ2-7, with TRBD2 matching over 11 bases. This receptor was obtained from a man aged 25 to 45 in good health. The CDR3 region has the DNA TGTGCCAGCAGCACTCGGCGTAGCGGGGGGGCCTACGAGCAGTACTTC. Translation gives CASSTRRSGGAYEQYF. The full variable domain, rest sourced from reference TRBV2 and TRBJ2-7, is EPEVTQTPSHQVTQMGQEVILRCVPISNHLYFYWYRQILGQKVEFLVSFYNNEISEKSEIFDDQFSVERPDGSNFTLKIRSTKLEDSAMYFCASSTRRSGGAYEQYFGPGTRLTVT.